This record concerns one TCR beta chain sequence. The antigen remains undetermined. This entry is derived from a study of cytomegalovirus exposure and HLA in healthy donors. The trim removed 5 bases at V and 6 bases at J, leaving 14 bases unmatched. CDR3 length equals 16 residues. In germline, CDR1 is SGHTA, CDR2 FQGNSA. Study-wide results and limits: Most TCR sequences proved rare, with some public TCRs found in many donors.

13 Jbeta primers and 60 Vbeta primers were used for the PCR. TCRdb's table, derived via immunoSEQ multiplex PCR, lists solely in-frame clones and lacks some. In all, the sample yields around 53,000 clones. The sequence derives from a male donor in good health and CMV-seropositive. The chain has TRBV7-2 and TRBJ1-1; the match to TRBD1 covers 8 bases. Sequenced input: PBMCs. The CDR3 DNA is TGTGCCAGCAGCCCAGACGGGACAGGTACCCTGGCTGAAGCTTTCTTT. This sequence encodes CASSPDGTGTLAEAFF. The full variable domain, its missing parts supplied by reference TRBV7-2 and TRBJ1-1, is GAGVSQSPSNKVTEKGKDVELRCDPISGHTALYWYRQSLGQGLEFLIYFQGNSAPDKSGLPSDRFSAERTGGSVSTLTIQRTQQEDSAVYLCASSPDGTGTLAEAFFGQGTRLTVV.